The entry that follows covers one T cell receptor (beta chain) sequence. Its antigen is currently not known. Qualities for individual bases were not recorded, and no much larger clone is one base off. The data stem from a study of blood T cell repertoires in COVID-19 (dated by TCRdb to the early 2020s). Study-wide context: Collaborator samples came from the United States, Italy and Spain and covered acute and convalescent phases of COVID-19. The prospective study material was composed of cDNA or gDNA derived from T cells, B-cell-depleted T cells, or PBMCs. Subjects who had been exposed to COVID-19, were actively infected with it, or had recovered from it provided the deeply sampled blood TCRbeta repertoires that made up the dataset. The repertoires were released in a freely available public database meant as a resource for research on the immune response to SARS-CoV-2. The samples were drawn from the first 160 participants of the ongoing ImmuneRACE study and from over 950 subjects provided by 6 global collaborators. The sample metadata nearly always contained a de-identified subject ID, COVID-19 status, age in years and sex. Where available, HLA class I and class II types were taken from metadata supplied by the sample provider and were not determined by assay-based typing. What the research found in general, with its limitations: How much clinical and demographic metadata was included differed by source and by participant, and the metadata was provided uncurated.

Participants in the prospective study were enrolled through a virtual design, were aged 18 to 89 years, and lived in about two dozen United States geographic areas. To assign participants to cohorts, the prospective study relied on clinical history that participants themselves reported in a screening survey and a study questionnaire. For ImmuneRACE Cohort 3, a participant was defined as recovered based on two consecutive negative NP/OP PCR tests, clearance by a healthcare professional, or resolution of symptoms. In the prospective study, whole blood, serum and a nasopharyngeal or oropharyngeal swab were collected from each participant by mobile phlebotomists. Participants in the prospective study had the option to provide additional blood draws and questionnaires over a roughly 2-month period. Before DNA extraction, prospective study blood samples were shipped either frozen or at room temperature.

The immunoSEQ Assay, a bias-controlled multiplex PCR, was used to amplify TCRbeta CDR3 regions from genomic DNA. Turning to the authors' computational methods: Within the assay, amplification of reference gene primers was used to estimate how many nucleated cells each sample contained. To quantify the absolute abundance of each unique TCRbeta CDR3 rearrangement, sequence reads were collapsed and filtered. For each sample, productive Simpson clonality was calculated by taking the square root of Simpson's diversity index across productive rearrangements. The source is immuneACCESS, and TCRdb retained only in-frame sequences with V and J called. Part of the clones is not carried over; for the studies checked, unresolved V genes explain less than half of this, and the remainder is unexplained. The V and J calls and clone size were taken over from that table, and D and trimming were inferred from the DNA. Across this sample there are approximately 290,000 clones, with approximately 83% seen only once. 3.5% to 4.5% of the sample is taken by the ten largest.

After removal of 0 bases from V and 6 bases from J, the junction retains 9 bases not matched to a gene. Including the terminal cysteine and phenylalanine, the CDR3 comprises 16 residues. The read is trimmed to its CDR3 DNA, 48 bases read in frame from base 1. CDR1 and CDR2 (SGHAT, FQNNGV) derive from the germline V gene. The receptor's source is a woman aged 25 to 39 who had recovered from COVID-19. The sequenced sample consisted of PBMCs or T cells enriched from blood (not recorded which). The rearranged segments are TRBV11-2 and TRBJ2-7; 9 junctional bases match TRBD2. CDR3 reads: CASSLEGTSISREQYF. The bases read TGTGCCAGCAGCTTAGAGGGGACTAGCATAAGCCGCGAGCAGTACTTC.